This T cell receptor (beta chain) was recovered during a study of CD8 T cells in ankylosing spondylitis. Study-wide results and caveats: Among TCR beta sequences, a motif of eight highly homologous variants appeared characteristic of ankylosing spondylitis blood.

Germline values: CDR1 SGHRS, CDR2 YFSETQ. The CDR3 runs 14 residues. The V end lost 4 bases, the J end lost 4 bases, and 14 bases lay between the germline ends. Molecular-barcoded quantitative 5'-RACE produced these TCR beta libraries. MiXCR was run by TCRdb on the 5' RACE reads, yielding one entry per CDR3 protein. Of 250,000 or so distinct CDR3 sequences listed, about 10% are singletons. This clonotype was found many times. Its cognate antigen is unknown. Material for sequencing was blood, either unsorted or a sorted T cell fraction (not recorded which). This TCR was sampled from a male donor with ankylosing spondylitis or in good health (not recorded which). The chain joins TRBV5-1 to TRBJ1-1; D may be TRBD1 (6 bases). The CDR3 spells CASSAGGGLTEAFF. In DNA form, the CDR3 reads TGCGCCAGCAGCGCCGGAGGGGGACTCACTGAAGCTTTCTTT.